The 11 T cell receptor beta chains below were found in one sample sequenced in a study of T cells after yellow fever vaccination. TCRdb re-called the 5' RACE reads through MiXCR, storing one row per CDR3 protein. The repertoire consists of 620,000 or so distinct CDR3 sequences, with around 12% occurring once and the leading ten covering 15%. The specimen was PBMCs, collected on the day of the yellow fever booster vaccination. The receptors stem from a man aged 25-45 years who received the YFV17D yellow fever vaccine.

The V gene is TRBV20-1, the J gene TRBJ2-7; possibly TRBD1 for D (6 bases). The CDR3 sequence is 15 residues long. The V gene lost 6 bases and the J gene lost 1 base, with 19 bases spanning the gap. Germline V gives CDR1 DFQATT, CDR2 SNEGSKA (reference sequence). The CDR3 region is CSAPHTGTGSYEQYF. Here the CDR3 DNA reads TGCAGTGCGCCTCACACCGGCACAGGGTCCTACGAGCAGTACTTC.

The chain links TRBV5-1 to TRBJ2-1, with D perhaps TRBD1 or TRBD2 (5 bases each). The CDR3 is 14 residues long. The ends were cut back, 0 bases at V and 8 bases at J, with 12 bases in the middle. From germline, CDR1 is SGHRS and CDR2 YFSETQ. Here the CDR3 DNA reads TGCGCCAGCAGCTTGGGGGCCAGGGACGATGAGCAGTTCTTC. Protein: CASSLGARDDEQFF.

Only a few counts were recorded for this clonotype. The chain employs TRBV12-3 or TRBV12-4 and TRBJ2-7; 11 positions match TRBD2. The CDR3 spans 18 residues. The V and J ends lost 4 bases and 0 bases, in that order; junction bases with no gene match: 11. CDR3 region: CASSSGGGLAETSYEQYF. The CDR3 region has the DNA TGTGCCAGCAGTTCCGGGGGGGGACTAGCGGAGACCTCCTACGAGCAGTACTTC.

For the CDR3, the DNA is TGCAGTGCCAGGAGATACAGTAGCTCTGGGGCCAACGTCCTGACTTTC. It translates to CSARRYSSSGANVLTF. The rearrangement links TRBV20-1 to TRBJ2-6; no clear D gene. Germline V gene data show CDR1 as DFQATT and CDR2 as SNEGSKA (reference sequence). CDR3 length: 16 residues. Trimming pared 6 bases from V and 0 bases from J, leaving 15 bases between.

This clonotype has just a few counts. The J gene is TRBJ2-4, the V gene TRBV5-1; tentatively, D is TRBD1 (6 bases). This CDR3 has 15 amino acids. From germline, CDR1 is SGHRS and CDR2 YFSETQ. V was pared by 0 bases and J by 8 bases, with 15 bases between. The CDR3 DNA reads TGCGCCAGCAGCTTGGCAGGTGCCGAGGGGGACATTCAGTACTTC. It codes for CASSLAGAEGDIQYF.

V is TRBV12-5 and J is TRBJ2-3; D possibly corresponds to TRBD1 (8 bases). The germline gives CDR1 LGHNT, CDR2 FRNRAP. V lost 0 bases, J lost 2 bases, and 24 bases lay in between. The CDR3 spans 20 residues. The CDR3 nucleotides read TGTGCTAGTGGTTTGGTAATTCCGCTGGAGGACAGGGACTACACAGATACGCAGTATTTT. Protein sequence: CASGLVIPLEDRDYTDTQYF.

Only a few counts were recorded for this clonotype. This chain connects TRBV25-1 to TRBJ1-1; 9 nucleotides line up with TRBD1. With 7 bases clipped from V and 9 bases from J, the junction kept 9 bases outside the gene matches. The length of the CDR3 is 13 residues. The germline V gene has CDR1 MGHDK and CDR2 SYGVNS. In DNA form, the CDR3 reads TGTGCCAGCATCTCCCGAGGGACAGGGAAAGCTTTCTTT. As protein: CASISRGTGKAFF.

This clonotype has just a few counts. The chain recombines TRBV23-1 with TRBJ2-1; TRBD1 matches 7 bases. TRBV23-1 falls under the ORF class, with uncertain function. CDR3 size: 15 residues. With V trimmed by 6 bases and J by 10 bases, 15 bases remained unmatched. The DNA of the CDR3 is TGCGCCAGCAGCCGGACCGGGACAGCCACCGGGGAGCAGTTCTTC. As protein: CASSRTGTATGEQFF.

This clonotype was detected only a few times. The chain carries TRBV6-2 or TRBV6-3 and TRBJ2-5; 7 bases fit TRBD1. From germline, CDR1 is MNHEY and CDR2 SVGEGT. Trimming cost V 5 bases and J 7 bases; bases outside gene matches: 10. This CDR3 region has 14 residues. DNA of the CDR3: TGTGCCAGCAGTCACAGACAGGGTTTGGCGACCCAGTACTTC. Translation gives CASSHRQGLATQYF.

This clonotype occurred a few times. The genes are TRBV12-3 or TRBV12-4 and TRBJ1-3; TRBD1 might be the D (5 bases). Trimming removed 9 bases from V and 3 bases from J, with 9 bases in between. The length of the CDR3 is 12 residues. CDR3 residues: CASGTSGNTIYF. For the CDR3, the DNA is TGTGCCAGTGGGACGAGTGGAAACACCATATATTTT.

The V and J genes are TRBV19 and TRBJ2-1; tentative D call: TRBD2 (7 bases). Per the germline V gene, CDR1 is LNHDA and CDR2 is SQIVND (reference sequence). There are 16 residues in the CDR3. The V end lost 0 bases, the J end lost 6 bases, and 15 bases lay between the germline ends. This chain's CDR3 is CASSIDRGGGGNEQFF. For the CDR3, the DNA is TGTGCCAGTAGTATAGATAGGGGGGGCGGGGGCAATGAGCAGTTCTTC.